Shown below are 11 T cell receptor beta chains from a single sample sequenced in a study of breast tumors, draining lymph nodes, adjacent tissues (dated by TCRdb to the mid-2010s). The library was generated by multiplex PCR. Sequencer: Illumina HiSeq 2000. TCRdb reprocessing: public reads trimmed at Q25 with fastp, clones called with MiXCR, in-frame beta chains kept. When rows share a CDR3 protein, they turn into one entry using the most common DNA and genes. Within this sample are about 60,000 distinct CDR3 sequences, with less than 75% of them counted one time only. Roughly 19% of the sample belongs to the ten largest clones. Sequenced sample: breast tumor tissue. The receptors were sampled from a female donor with breast cancer. Some clones in this sample may be carry-over from other donors' samples.

CDR3 amino acids: CASSPLGGRAQETQYF. The CDR3 DNA reads as TGTGCCAGCTCGCCCCTGGGGGGTCGGGCCCAAGAGACCCAGTACTTC. V usage is TRBV18 and J usage is TRBJ2-5, with a weak D call TRBD2 (6 bases). V was cut by 6 bases and J by 1 base, with 18 bases left in between. Germline-derived CDR1 and CDR2 are KGHSH and LQKENI. There are 16 residues in the CDR3.

This clonotype was observed once. The chain uses TRBV24-1 and TRBJ1-6; a possible D gene is TRBD1 (5 bases). This CDR3 has 15 amino acids. V was cut by 5 bases and J by 6 bases, with 13 bases left in between. Germline V gene sequence: CDR1 KGHDR, CDR2 SFDVKD. CDR3 nucleotide sequence: TGTGCCACCAGTGCCGGGGGGACTGGTAATTCACCCCTCCACTTT. It is translated as CATSAGGTGNSPLHF.

This clonotype came up many times. This chain uses TRBV27 with TRBJ2-2; unclear D gene. The CDR3 has 15 residues. From germline, CDR1 is MNHEY and CDR2 SMNVEV (reference sequence). The V and J ends lost 0 bases and 4 bases respectively, with 9 bases between them. CDR3 loop: CASSLSSGLTGELFF. CDR3 nucleotide sequence: TGTGCCAGCAGTTTATCTTCAGGCCTCACCGGGGAGCTGTTTTTT.

This sequence joins TRBV2 and TRBJ1-2; TRBD1 agrees at 7 bases. The CDR3 has 11 residues. Germline V lookup: CDR1 SNHLY, CDR2 FYNNEI. The V segment lost 6 bases and the J segment 6 bases; nucleotides outside the gene matches: 1. The CDR3 spells CASRQGNGYTF. The DNA for the CDR3 is TGTGCCAGCAGACAGGGGAATGGCTACACCTTC.

The rearrangement joins TRBV2 to TRBJ1-2; D is undetermined. V lost 6 bases and J lost 1, with 6 bases in between. The CDR3 has 12 amino acids. The germline gives CDR1 SNHLY, CDR2 FYNNEI. The CDR3 is CASRGSNYGYTF. The CDR3 DNA is TGTGCCAGCAGGGGGAGTAACTATGGCTACACCTTC.

The rearrangement uses TRBV5-5 and TRBJ1-3; 9 bases are a match to TRBD1. The CDR3 extends over 16 amino acids. The V and J ends lost 4 bases and 1 base, in that order; junction bases with no gene match: 6. The germline gives CDR1 SGHKS, CDR2 YYEKEE (reference sequence). The CDR3 region is CASSLQGAGSGNTIYF. In nucleotides, the CDR3 is TGTGCCAGCAGCCTACAGGGGGCAGGTTCTGGAAACACCATATATTTT. Using reference TRBV5-5 and TRBJ1-3 for the parts outside the CDR3, the full variable domain is DAGVTQSPTHLIKTRGQQVTLRCSPISGHKSVSWYQQVLGQGPQFIFQYYEKEERGRGNFPDRFSARQFPNYSSELNVNALLLGDSALYLCASSLQGAGSGNTIYFGEGSWLTVV.

The chain is built from TRBV27 and TRBJ2-6; D uncertain. V lost 2 bases, J lost 4 bases, and 3 bases lay in between. The CDR3 is 13 amino acids. Per germline, CDR1 MNHEY and CDR2 SMNVEV (reference sequence). The DNA for the CDR3 is TGTGCCAGCAGTTTACAGGGGGCCAACGTCCTGACTTTC. Translated, it gives CASSLQGANVLTF.

This clonotype was seen ten or more times. This sequence joins TRBV18 and TRBJ2-3; 14 bases align to TRBD2. The CDR3 is 20 residues long. Germline V lookup: CDR1 KGHSH, CDR2 LQKENI. V was pared by 2 bases and J by 3 bases, with 13 bases of the junction left unmatched. The DNA for the CDR3 is TGTGCCAGCTCACCATCACCCCGTTGGACTAGCGGGGGGAGGACAGATACGCAGTATTTT. Translated: CASSPSPRWTSGGRTDTQYF.

This clonotype was counted at least ten times. The chain combines TRBV5-8 with TRBJ2-3; no reliable D call. CDR1 SGHTS and CDR2 YDEGEE come from the germline V gene. Trimming cost V 4 bases and J 0 bases, with 3 bases left between them. This CDR3 spans 12 amino acids. The CDR3 bases are TGTGCCAGCAGCACAAGCACAGATACGCAGTATTTT. Its protein is CASSTSTDTQYF.

This clonotype has at least ten counts. The V call is TRBV14, the J call TRBJ2-2, with TRBD1 matching over 8 bases. This CDR3 is built from 15 residues. The V and J ends lost 7 bases and 2 bases, in that order; junction bases with no gene match: 6. Germline assignment: CDR1 SGHDN and CDR2 FVKESK. In nucleotides, the CDR3 is TGTGCCAGCACCTTGGACAGGGTAAACACCGGGGAGCTGTTTTTT. It translates to CASTLDRVNTGELFF.

This clonotype was detected only a few times. This chain connects TRBV7-2 to TRBJ1-1, with TRBD1 matching over 11 bases. CDR1 SGHTA and CDR2 FQGNSA come from the germline V gene. With 2 bases clipped from V and 0 bases from J, the junction kept 5 bases outside the gene matches. The CDR3 is 17 amino acids. CDR3 in amino acids: CASSLHSGQGVNTEAFF. The CDR3 DNA reads TGTGCCAGCAGCTTACATTCGGGACAGGGGGTGAACACTGAAGCTTTCTTT. The complete variable domain, with remaining parts taken from reference TRBV7-2 and TRBJ1-1, reads GAGVSQSPSNKVTEKGKDVELRCDPISGHTALYWYRQSLGQGLEFLIYFQGNSAPDKSGLPSDRFSAERTGGSVSTLTIQRTQQEDSAVYLCASSLHSGQGVNTEAFFGQGTRLTVV.